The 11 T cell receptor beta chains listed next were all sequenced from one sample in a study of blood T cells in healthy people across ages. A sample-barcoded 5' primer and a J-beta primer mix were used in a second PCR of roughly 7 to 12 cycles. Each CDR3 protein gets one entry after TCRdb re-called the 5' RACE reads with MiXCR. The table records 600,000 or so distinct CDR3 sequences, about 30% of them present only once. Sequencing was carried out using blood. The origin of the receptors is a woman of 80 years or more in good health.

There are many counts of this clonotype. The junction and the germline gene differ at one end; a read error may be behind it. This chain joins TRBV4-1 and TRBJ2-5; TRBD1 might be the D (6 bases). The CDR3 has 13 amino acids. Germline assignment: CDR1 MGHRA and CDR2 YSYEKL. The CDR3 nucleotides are TGTGCCAGCAGCTTAGGCAGGGGTGAGACCCAGTACTTC. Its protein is CASSLGRGETQYF.

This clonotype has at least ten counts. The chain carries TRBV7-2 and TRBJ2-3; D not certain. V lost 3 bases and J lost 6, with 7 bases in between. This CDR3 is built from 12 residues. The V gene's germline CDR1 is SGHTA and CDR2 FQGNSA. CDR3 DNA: TGTGCCAGCAGCTTGCGGACGGATACGCAGTATTTT. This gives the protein CASSLRTDTQYF.

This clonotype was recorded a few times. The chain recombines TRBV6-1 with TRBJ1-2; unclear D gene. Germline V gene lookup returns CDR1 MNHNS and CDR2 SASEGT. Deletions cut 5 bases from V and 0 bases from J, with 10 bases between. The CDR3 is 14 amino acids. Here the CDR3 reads CASSPSFANYGYTF. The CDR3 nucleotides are TGTGCCAGCAGTCCGAGTTTCGCTAACTATGGCTACACCTTC.

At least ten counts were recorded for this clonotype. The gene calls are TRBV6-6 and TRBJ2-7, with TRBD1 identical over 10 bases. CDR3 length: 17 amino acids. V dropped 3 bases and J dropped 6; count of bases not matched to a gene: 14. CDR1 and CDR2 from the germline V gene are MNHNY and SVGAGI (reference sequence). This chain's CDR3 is CASSYPPGTGVWFEQYF. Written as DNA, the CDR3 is TGTGCCAGCAGTTATCCGCCAGGGACAGGGGTTTGGTTCGAGCAGTACTTC.

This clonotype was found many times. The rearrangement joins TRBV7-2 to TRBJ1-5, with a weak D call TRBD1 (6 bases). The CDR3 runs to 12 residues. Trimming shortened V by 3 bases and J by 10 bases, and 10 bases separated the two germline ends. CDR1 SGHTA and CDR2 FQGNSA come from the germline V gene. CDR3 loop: CASSFGTIPQHF. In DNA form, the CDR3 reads TGTGCCAGCAGCTTCGGGACAATACCCCAGCATTTT.

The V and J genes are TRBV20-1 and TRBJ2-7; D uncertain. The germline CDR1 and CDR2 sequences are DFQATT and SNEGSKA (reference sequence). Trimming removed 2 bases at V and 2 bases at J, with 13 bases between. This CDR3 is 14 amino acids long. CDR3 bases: TGCAGTGCTAGACATAGTCGGGCGACCTACGAGCAGTACTTC. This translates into CSARHSRATYEQYF.

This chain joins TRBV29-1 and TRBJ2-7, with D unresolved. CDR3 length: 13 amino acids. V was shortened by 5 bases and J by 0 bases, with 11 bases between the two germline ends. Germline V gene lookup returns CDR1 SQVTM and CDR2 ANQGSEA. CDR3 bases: TGCAGCGTTTCGGTCCAGTCCTCCTACGAGCAGTACTTC. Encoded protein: CSVSVQSSYEQYF.

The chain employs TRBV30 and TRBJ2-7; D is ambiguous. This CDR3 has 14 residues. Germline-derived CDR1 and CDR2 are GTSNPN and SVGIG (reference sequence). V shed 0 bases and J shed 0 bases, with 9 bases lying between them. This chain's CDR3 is CAWSVRQDSYEQYF. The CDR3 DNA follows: TGTGCCTGGAGTGTACGCCAGGACTCCTACGAGCAGTACTTC.

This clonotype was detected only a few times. DNA for the CDR3: TGTGCCAGCAGCACCAGACAGGGTCGCACTGAAGCTTTCTTT. Residues: CASSTRQGRTEAFF. The chain is built from TRBV7-2 and TRBJ1-1; 7 positions agree with TRBD1. Germline V lookup: CDR1 SGHTA, CDR2 FQGNSA. V lost 5 bases to trimming and J lost 4 bases; unmatched junction nucleotides: 7. The CDR3 contains 14 residues.

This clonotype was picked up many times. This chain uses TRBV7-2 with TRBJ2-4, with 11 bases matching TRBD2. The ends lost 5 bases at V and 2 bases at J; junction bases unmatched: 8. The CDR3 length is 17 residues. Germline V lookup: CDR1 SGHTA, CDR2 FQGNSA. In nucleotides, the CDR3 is TGTGCCAGCAGCCCGTCCTTAGCGGGGGGGTCCAAAAACATTCAGTACTTC. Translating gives CASSPSLAGGSKNIQYF.

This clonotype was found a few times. CDR3: CSARDYKTSGGNEQYF. The CDR3 region has the DNA TGCAGTGCTAGAGATTATAAGACTAGCGGGGGGAATGAGCAGTACTTC. The rearrangement uses TRBV20-1 and TRBJ2-7, with 13 bases matching TRBD2. The CDR3 is 16 amino acids. Germline values: CDR1 DFQATT, CDR2 SNEGSKA (reference sequence). V dropped 0 bases and J dropped 7; count of bases not matched to a gene: 9.